The 23 T cell receptor beta chains reported below all come from one sample, sequenced in a study of cytomegalovirus exposure and HLA in healthy donors. PCR primers comprised 60 Vbeta and 13 Jbeta primers. Libraries were prepared by immunoSEQ multiplex PCR; TCRdb keeps only in-frame clonotypes and omits some of them. The data show tens of thousands of clones, with roughly 88% seen just once and 3.6% held by the top ten. The sample comprised PBMCs. These receptors originate from a woman under 30 in good health and CMV-seronegative.

The chain joins TRBV5-1 to TRBJ1-1; no clear D. The CDR3 consists of 14 residues. The V end lost 0 bases, the J end lost 2 bases, and 8 bases lay between the germline ends. Germline-derived CDR1 and CDR2 are SGHRS and YFSETQ. The CDR3 nucleotides read TGCGCCAGCAGCTTGGACGCGGGAAACACTGAAGCTTTCTTT. Amino acid sequence: CASSLDAGNTEAFF.

This sequence joins TRBV4-3 and TRBJ1-1; 8 nucleotides align to TRBD1. Germline-derived CDR1 and CDR2 are LGHNA and YSLEER. With V trimmed by 0 bases and J by 7 bases, 7 bases remained unmatched. The CDR3 extends over 15 amino acids. The CDR3 DNA follows: TGCGCCAGCAGCCAAGAGCTAGGGACAGGATTTGAAGCTTTCTTT. This gives the protein CASSQELGTGFEAFF.

This clone was counted only a few times. The chain links TRBV11-2 to TRBJ2-1; 7 bases fit TRBD1. Germline values: CDR1 SGHAT, CDR2 FQNNGV. V trimming: 2 bases; J trimming: 5 bases; junction bases outside the gene matches: 9. The CDR3 is 16 residues long. The CDR3 coding sequence is TGTGCCAGCAGCTTAAGGTTTGGGGACAGAGACAATGAGCAGTTCTTC. As protein: CASSLRFGDRDNEQFF.

The V call is TRBV11-2, the J call TRBJ2-2, with TRBD2 matching over 8 bases. J gave up 3 bases and V 5 bases, and 8 bases lay outside the gene matches. The germline gives CDR1 SGHAT, CDR2 FQNNGV. CDR3 length: 16 residues. The CDR3 loop reads CASSPREGRHTGELFF. For the CDR3, the DNA is TGTGCCAGCAGCCCCCGGGAGGGTAGGCACACCGGGGAGCTGTTTTTT.

V usage is TRBV19 and J usage is TRBJ2-7, with D possibly matching TRBD2 (6 bases). The CDR3 spans 15 residues. Germline V gives CDR1 LNHDA, CDR2 SQIVND (reference sequence). Trimming pared 1 base from V and 4 bases from J, leaving 14 bases between. Here the CDR3 DNA reads TGTGCCAGTAGTATAGCAAGCCCGGGAGAATACGAGCAGTACTTC. Amino acids: CASSIASPGEYEQYF.

A word on this clone: Germline and junction disagree at one end, which may indicate a read error. The J gene is TRBJ1-5, the V gene TRBV28, with 10 bases lining up with TRBD1. The germline V gene encodes CDR1 MDHEN and CDR2 SYDVKM. The CDR3 sequence is 14 residues long. CDR3 residues: CATDRGRENQPQNF. The DNA of the CDR3 is TGTGCCACCGACAGGGGGCGTGAGAATCAGCCCCAGAATTTT.

V is TRBV6-7 and J is TRBJ1-1; possible D gene TRBD1, 5 bases. TRBV6-7 falls under the ORF class, with uncertain function. This CDR3 is 13 amino acids long. The germline V and J ends were trimmed by 2 bases and 4 bases, with 8 bases remaining between them. CDR3 DNA sequence: TGTGCCAGCAGTTACGTGCAGGGCACTGAAGCTTTCTTT. It encodes CASSYVQGTEAFF.

CDR3: CASSQADRASTDTQYF. The CDR3 DNA reads TGTGCCAGCAGCCAAGCGGACAGGGCTAGCACAGATACGCAGTATTTT. The chain links TRBV14 to TRBJ2-3, with TRBD1 identical over 8 bases. The CDR3 sequence is 16 residues long. With 1 base clipped from V and 0 bases from J, the junction kept 3 bases outside the gene matches. Germline CDR1 SGHDN, CDR2 FVKESK.

V gene TRBV4-2 combines with J gene TRBJ1-4; D remains unclear. Germline V gene lookup returns CDR1 LGHNA and CDR2 YNFKEQ. This CDR3 is built from 16 residues. Trimming removed 0 bases at V and 8 bases at J, with 16 bases between. CDR3 sequence reads: CASSQDPGRGEEKLFF. CDR3 bases: TGTGCCAGCAGCCAAGATCCGGGCCGCGGGGAAGAAAAACTGTTTTTT.

This chain links TRBV27 with TRBJ2-7; TRBD2 is a possible D gene (7 bases). Trimming stripped 5 bases from V and 4 bases from J, with 12 bases between. In germline, CDR1 is MNHEY, CDR2 SMNVEV (reference sequence). CDR3 length equals 13 residues. The CDR3 DNA reads TGTGCCAGCAGTGGGGGGGCTAGTTACGAGCAGTACTTC. Translated, it gives CASSGGASYEQYF.

The rearrangement uses TRBV5-1 and TRBJ2-3, with TRBD2 matching over 10 bases. CDR3 length equals 16 residues. The trim removed 3 bases at V and 3 bases at J, leaving 7 bases unmatched. Germline CDR1 SGHRS, CDR2 YFSETQ. The CDR3 reads CASSSGRLAGTDTQYF. For the CDR3, the DNA is TGCGCCAGCAGCTCAGGAAGACTAGCGGGTACAGATACGCAGTATTTT.

The chain uses TRBV5-1 and TRBJ2-5; D is ambiguous. V lost 5 bases, J lost 5 bases, and 25 bases lay in between. The CDR3 length is 17 residues. CDR1 SGHRS and CDR2 YFSETQ come from the germline V gene. The CDR3 DNA reads as TGCGCCAGCAGTTCCCGCAGTTCACCAACCCCTGGTGAGACCCAGTACTTC. It specifies CASSSRSSPTPGETQYF.

This sequence joins TRBV6-4 and TRBJ2-3, with 10 bases identical to TRBD2. The ends lost 5 bases at V and 2 bases at J; junction bases unmatched: 4. The CDR3 has 15 amino acids. CDR1 is MRHNA and CDR2 is SNTAGT in the germline V gene. The CDR3 DNA is TGTGCCAGCAGTCCCGGGACTAGCGACACAGATACGCAGTATTTT. Protein product: CASSPGTSDTDTQYF.

J is TRBJ2-3 and V is TRBV7-2, with a weak D call TRBD2 (5 bases). Trimming left V 1 base short and J 4 bases short, with 9 bases between. The CDR3 runs 14 residues. The V gene's germline CDR1 is SGHTA and CDR2 FQGNSA. The CDR3: CASSLELVADTQYF. The CDR3 region has the DNA TGTGCCAGCAGCTTAGAACTAGTGGCAGATACGCAGTATTTT.

DNA for the CDR3: TGTGCCACCAGCACGGGACAGATGAACACCGGGGAGCTGTTTTTT. This encodes CATSTGQMNTGELFF. This sequence joins TRBV15 and TRBJ2-2; TRBD1 aligns across 7 bases. This CDR3 is 15 amino acids long. Losses at the gene ends were 4 bases for V and 1 base for J; bases not matched to a gene: 3. Germline V gene sequence: CDR1 LNHNV, CDR2 YYDKDF (reference sequence).

Here the CDR3 DNA reads TGTGCCAGCAGCACACTACAGCTAGCGGGGGGTCCATCCACTGATACGCAGTATTTT. This translates into CASSTLQLAGGPSTDTQYF. The chain is built from TRBV7-2 and TRBJ2-3; 11 positions match TRBD2. With 5 bases clipped from V and 6 bases from J, the junction kept 19 bases outside the gene matches. Germline values: CDR1 SGHTA, CDR2 FQGNSA. The CDR3 is 19 residues long.

The J gene is TRBJ2-3, the V gene TRBV14, with TRBD2 matching over 11 bases. In germline, CDR1 is SGHDN, CDR2 FVKESK. CDR3 length equals 16 residues. V was pared by 5 bases and J by 0 bases, with 4 bases of the junction left unmatched. The CDR3 DNA reads as TGTGCCAGCAGCGGAATAGCGGGGGGGAGCACAGATACGCAGTATTTT. The encoded protein is CASSGIAGGSTDTQYF.

CDR3 DNA sequence: TGCAGTGCCCCTATTATAAAGACCCAGTACTTC. It encodes CSAPIIKTQYF. This rearrangement joins TRBV20-1 to TRBJ2-5, with D unresolved. The CDR3 covers 11 residues. V gave up 6 bases and J gave up 6 bases, with 11 bases separating them. The germline V gene encodes CDR1 DFQATT and CDR2 SNEGSKA (reference sequence).

The chain carries TRBV7-2 and TRBJ1-4; tentative D call: TRBD1 (5 bases). Trimming cost V 1 base and J 11 bases, with 14 bases left between them. The CDR3 contains 14 residues. The germline V gene encodes CDR1 SGHTA and CDR2 FQGNSA. CDR3 loop: CASSLDETVGKLFF. The CDR3 DNA is TGTGCCAGCAGCTTAGATGAGACAGTGGGCAAACTGTTTTTT.

J is TRBJ1-5 and V is TRBV29-1, with 9 bases lining up with TRBD1. This CDR3 has 13 amino acids. J was trimmed by 4 bases and V by 7 bases; bases with no gene match: 5. CDR1 is SQVTM and CDR2 is ANQGSEA in the germline V gene. CDR3 sequence reads: CSAKTGGNQPQHF. CDR3 DNA sequence: TGCAGCGCCAAGACAGGGGGAAATCAGCCCCAGCATTTT.

The genes are TRBV23-1 and TRBJ1-2; 9 nucleotides line up with TRBD1. TRBV23-1 is reported as an ORF; its role is uncertain. CDR3 length: 14 residues. V was clipped by 6 bases and J by 8 bases; unmatched bases: 10. In nucleotides, the CDR3 is TGCGCCAGCAGACTTCTACAGGGGGCGAGAGGCTACACCTTC. Translation: CASRLLQGARGYTF.

The V gene is TRBV28, the J gene TRBJ2-7; 7 bases align to TRBD1. The CDR3 contains 15 residues. V was clipped by 6 bases and J by 3 bases; unmatched bases: 11. CDR1 is MDHEN and CDR2 is SYDVKM in the germline V gene. The CDR3 DNA reads as TGTGCCAGCAGCTCCGAGGCCAGGGGGAACTACGAGCAGTACTTC. Protein sequence: CASSSEARGNYEQYF.

The chain employs TRBV2 and TRBJ1-5, with TRBD1 identical over 12 bases. This CDR3 has 15 residues. CDR1 is SNHLY, CDR2 FYNNEI, per germline. The trim removed 6 bases at V and 7 bases at J, leaving 7 bases unmatched. In nucleotides, the CDR3 is TGTGCCAGCAGCCGGGACAGGGGGCAGGGACAGCCCCAGCATTTT. Amino acids: CASSRDRGQGQPQHF.